This T cell receptor (beta chain) was recovered during a study of human T cells and chemical hapten exposure. Study at large: Alopecia universalis, totalis or areata was present in patients who were mostly female. Study findings and constraints: Expanded TCR sets contained significantly more large CDR3 similarity clusters than controls.

As to time point: patch test 2, 6 weeks after DPC sensitization. Treatment defined: therapeutic diphenylcyclopropenone sensitization with weekly scalp DPC. Ten or more counts support this clonotype. Antigen specificity is unknown. Unique molecular identifiers were attached to individual cDNA molecules within the library. Using its own MiXCR run on the RACE reads, TCRdb lists one record per CDR3 protein. This sample yields roughly 380,000 distinct CDR3 sequences, of which roughly 6% are seen a single time; 4.5% to 6% belongs to the top ten. Material: whole blood, obtained in connection with sensitization to the hapten diphenylcyclopropenone (DPC). The source of this sequence is a young woman with alopecia areata. Some clones in this sample may be carry-over from other donors' samples.

In DNA, the CDR3 is TGTGCCACCAGTGACTACAGGAGGAACTATGGCTACACCTTC. It yields the protein CATSDYRRNYGYTF. This sequence joins TRBV24-1 and TRBJ1-2; a possible D gene is TRBD1 (5 bases). The CDR3 spans 14 residues. Trimming took 4 bases from V and 2 from J, leaving 10 bases between them. The germline gives CDR1 KGHDR, CDR2 SFDVKD.